The 27 T cell receptor beta chains presented below share a single source sample, sequenced in a study of T cells in tuberculosis. Noted time point: new active TB diagnosis, blood taken before or within 7 days of starting treatment. The table came from immunoSEQ multiplex PCR; TCRdb's copy has only in-frame clones and leaves some out. The sample carries 35,000 to 45,000 clones, roughly 95% recorded once. The material sequenced was PBMCs, taken at tuberculosis diagnosis. Receptors were obtained from an adult with tuberculosis.

This clone was picked up one time. The CDR3 here is CASSRDRGQETQYF. In DNA, the CDR3 is TGTGCCAGCAGCCGGGACAGGGGGCAAGAGACCCAGTACTTC. This chain uses TRBV7-2 with TRBJ2-5; 11 nucleotides agree with TRBD1. The V gene end was trimmed by 5 bases and the J gene end by 2 bases; junction bases not matched to a gene: 1. Germline lookup yields CDR1 SGHTA and CDR2 FQGNSA. This CDR3 spans 14 amino acids.

V and J are TRBV19 and TRBJ1-1, with TRBD1 as a possible D gene (6 bases). CDR1 LNHDA and CDR2 SQIVND come from the germline V gene (reference sequence). The V and J ends lost 6 bases and 4 bases respectively, with 33 bases between them. CDR3 size: 20 residues. The DNA for the CDR3 is TGTGCCAGTAGCAACAGACCACCCGAAATCAGGGGTTCGGTTCCCACTGAAGCTTTCTTT. Protein product: CASSNRPPEIRGSVPTEAFF.

This sequence joins TRBV9 and TRBJ2-1; D possibly corresponds to TRBD1 (5 bases). Per the germline V gene, CDR1 is SGDLS and CDR2 is YYNGEE. Between the trimmed V and J ends, which lost 0 bases and 4 bases, there was a span of 8 bases. This CDR3 has 14 amino acids. The CDR3 loop is CASSVGGTYNEQFF. The CDR3 region has the DNA TGTGCCAGCAGCGTAGGGGGCACGTACAATGAGCAGTTCTTC.

V gene TRBV19 combines with J gene TRBJ1-2, with TRBD1 as a possible D gene (6 bases). The CDR3 consists of 15 residues. Germline assignment: CDR1 LNHDA and CDR2 SQIVND (reference sequence). V gave up 5 bases and J gave up 4 bases, with 17 bases separating them. CDR3 DNA sequence: TGTGCCAGTAGTTCCCAAAAAGACAGGCGCTATGGCTACACCTTC. It translates to CASSSQKDRRYGYTF.

The rearrangement links TRBV15 to TRBJ1-5; 7 positions match TRBD1. V lost 8 bases and J lost 3; bases outside the gene matches: 10. There are 15 residues in the CDR3. Germline V CDR1 and CDR2: LNHNV, YYDKDF (reference sequence). The CDR3 sequence: CATAQGESDNQPQHF. The CDR3, as DNA: TGTGCCACCGCTCAGGGGGAGTCGGACAATCAGCCCCAGCATTTT.

The chain uses TRBV7-8 and TRBJ2-5, with 9 bases aligning to TRBD2. Germline lookup yields CDR1 SGHVS and CDR2 FQNEAQ. The CDR3 has 20 amino acids. The junction had 24 bases not matched to a gene; V was cut back by 5 bases and J by 5 bases. The CDR3 DNA follows: TGTGCCAGCAGCCCCAGGGGGGGTGCTAGCGGGGTCAGAAGAGGGGAGACCCAGTACTTC. Protein: CASSPRGGASGVRRGETQYF.

The chain joins TRBV5-5 to TRBJ1-5; no clear D gene. Trimming removed 3 bases from V and 4 bases from J, with 11 bases in between. CDR3 size: 14 residues. Germline CDR1 is SGHKS and CDR2 is YYEKEE (reference sequence). For the CDR3, the DNA is TGTGCCAGCAGCTCGCCTGGGCTTAATCAGCCCCAGCATTTT. It translates to CASSSPGLNQPQHF.

This chain uses TRBV15 with TRBJ2-5, with 9 bases lining up with TRBD2. With 1 base clipped from V and 3 bases from J, the junction kept 3 bases outside the gene matches. Germline CDR1 reads LNHNV; CDR2 reads YYDKDF (reference sequence). The CDR3 loop spans 15 amino acids. CDR3 residues: CATSRGAGGEETQYF. In nucleotides, the CDR3 is TGTGCCACCAGCAGAGGAGCGGGGGGCGAAGAGACCCAGTACTTC.

V gene TRBV2 combines with J gene TRBJ2-1; D might be TRBD1 (7 bases). CDR1 is SNHLY and CDR2 is FYNNEI in the germline V gene. V lost 6 bases and J lost 5, with 17 bases in between. The CDR3 sequence is 15 residues long. The CDR3 loop is CASRVRGENNNEQFF. CDR3 nucleotide sequence: TGTGCCAGCAGAGTCAGGGGGGAAAACAACAATGAGCAGTTCTTC.

The chain is built from TRBV2 and TRBJ2-7; 7 bases map to TRBD1. This CDR3 region has 15 residues. Germline CDR1 is SNHLY and CDR2 is FYNNEI. V was pared by 4 bases and J by 2 bases, with 8 bases of the junction left unmatched. The CDR3 is CASSGEQGTPYEQYF. In DNA form, the CDR3 reads TGTGCCAGCAGTGGGGAACAGGGGACACCCTACGAGCAGTACTTC.

V usage is TRBV10-3 and J usage is TRBJ1-1; 7 bases agree with TRBD1. V shed 6 bases, J shed 3 bases, and the junction held 4 bases outside the gene matches. Per germline, CDR1 ENHRY and CDR2 SYGVKD. This CDR3 is built from 13 residues. The CDR3 region has the DNA TGTGCCATCAGCCCGGGACAGCACACTGAAGCTTTCTTT. It codes for CAISPGQHTEAFF.

Points on this clone: The junction departs from the called germline gene at one end, perhaps through a read error. The chain joins TRBV5-1 to TRBJ2-3; a weak D match, TRBD1 (6 bases). The CDR3 is 14 amino acids. Per the germline V gene, CDR1 is SGHRS and CDR2 is YFSETQ. In DNA form, the CDR3 reads TGCGCCAGCAGTCTTACAGGGAGCATAGATACGCAGTATTTT. Protein sequence: CASSLTGSIDTQYF.

The rearrangement links TRBV28 to TRBJ2-7; 11 bases fit TRBD1. After removal of 4 bases from V and 4 bases from J, the junction contained 9 bases not matched to a gene. Germline lookup yields CDR1 MDHEN and CDR2 SYDVKM. The CDR3 runs to 16 residues. This CDR3 reads CASSSSGTGGGYEQYF. The CDR3 region has the DNA TGTGCCAGCAGTTCCTCCGGGACAGGGGGGGGATACGAGCAGTACTTC. The full variable domain, completed using reference TRBV28 and TRBJ2-7, is DVKVTQSSRYLVKRTGEKVFLECVQDMDHENMFWYRQDPGLGLRLIYFSYDVKMKEKGDIPEGYSVSREKKERFSLILESASTNQTSMYLCASSSSGTGGGYEQYFGPGTRLTVT.

The chain couples TRBV6-1 to TRBJ1-2; a possible D gene is TRBD1 (5 bases). Germline V gene data show CDR1 as MNHNS and CDR2 as SASEGT. V was clipped by 4 bases and J by 1 base, with 13 bases between them. The CDR3 covers 15 residues. The chain's CDR3 is CASSGEGVGNYGYTF. The CDR3 DNA follows: TGTGCCAGCAGTGGGGAAGGGGTGGGTAACTATGGCTACACCTTC.

The DNA for the CDR3 is TGTGCCAGTAGTCATACGGGACAGTCTTTAAGGGCTGGAAACACCATATATTTT. This sequence encodes CASSHTGQSLRAGNTIYF. J is TRBJ1-3 and V is TRBV19; TRBD1 matches 7 bases. This CDR3 is built from 18 residues. The junction had 15 bases not matched to a gene; V was cut back by 5 bases and J by 2 bases. Looked up from germline, CDR1 is LNHDA and CDR2 is SQIVND (reference sequence).

The chain carries TRBV27 and TRBJ1-6; the D is unclear. V dropped 0 bases and J dropped 0 bases, with 9 bases sitting between them. From germline, CDR1 is MNHEY and CDR2 SMNVEV (reference sequence). This CDR3 has 17 residues. CDR3 residues: CASSLSSVSSYNSPLHF. DNA of the CDR3: TGTGCCAGCAGTTTATCGTCTGTTAGCTCCTATAATTCACCCCTCCACTTT.

The rearrangement joins TRBV5-1 to TRBJ2-1; 8 bases agree with TRBD2. The CDR3 spans 15 residues. CDR1 and CDR2 (germline): SGHRS, YFSETQ. V lost 2 bases, J lost 2 bases, and 3 bases stayed unmatched. CDR3 sequence reads: CASSFRGGPYNEQFF. The CDR3 nucleotides are TGCGCCAGCAGCTTCCGCGGGGGGCCCTACAATGAGCAGTTCTTC.

V is TRBV19 and J is TRBJ1-5; no reliable D call. Germline V CDR1 and CDR2: LNHDA, SQIVND (reference sequence). The germline V and J ends were trimmed by 3 bases and 1 base, with 4 bases remaining between them. The CDR3 is 13 amino acids. CDR3 residues: CASSISSNQPQHF. The CDR3 nucleotides are TGTGCCAGTAGTATCTCCAGCAATCAGCCCCAGCATTTT.

The chain recombines TRBV11-1 with TRBJ2-7, with TRBD2 matching over 8 bases. V gave up 1 base and J gave up 2 bases; unmatched junction bases: 4. The CDR3 covers 15 residues. The germline gives CDR1 SGHAT, CDR2 FQDESV (reference sequence). DNA of the CDR3: TGTGCCAGCAGCTTAGTCCAGCGGGGGACCTACGAGCAGTACTTC. Translated, it gives CASSLVQRGTYEQYF.

With regard to this clone: The junction differs from germline at one of its ends, possibly a read error. The CDR3 nucleotides are TGTGCCAGCAGCTTAGCGGGCCGGGACAGCGTAGGATTT. Amino acids: CASSLAGRDSVGF. The chain couples TRBV11-2 to TRBJ1-3, with 7 nucleotides matching TRBD1. CDR1 is SGHAT and CDR2 is FQNNGV in the germline V gene. The CDR3 covers 13 residues.

The V gene is TRBV18, the J gene TRBJ1-1, with D perhaps TRBD1 (6 bases). This CDR3 region has 16 residues. Between the trimmed V and J ends, which lost 0 bases and 4 bases, there was a span of 15 bases. From germline, CDR1 is KGHSH and CDR2 LQKENI. The CDR3 reads CASSPPGGADVTEAFF. DNA for the CDR3: TGTGCCAGCTCACCACCGGGGGGGGCTGATGTCACTGAAGCTTTCTTT.

The CDR3 sequence is CASSQEGRGVYEQYF. For the CDR3, the DNA is TGCGCCAGCAGCCAAGAAGGTCGGGGGGTCTACGAGCAGTACTTC. The chain has TRBV4-3 and TRBJ2-7; 7 bases are shared with TRBD2. V lost 0 bases and J lost 3; bases outside the gene matches: 5. CDR3 length: 15 amino acids. From germline, CDR1 is LGHNA and CDR2 YSLEER.

The chain recombines TRBV5-1 with TRBJ1-5; TRBD1 matches 12 bases. Looked up from germline, CDR1 is SGHRS and CDR2 is YFSETQ. Trimming cost V 4 bases and J 8 bases; bases outside gene matches: 7. This CDR3 region has 15 residues. CDR3 DNA sequence: TGCGCCAGCAGCCCGGGACAGGGGGCGGTTGAGCCCCAGCATTTT. Its protein product is CASSPGQGAVEPQHF.

The chain uses TRBV30 and TRBJ1-4; D ambiguous. The germline V gene has CDR1 GTSNPN and CDR2 SVGIG (reference sequence). This CDR3 comprises 15 residues. Trimming removed 5 bases at V and 8 bases at J, with 21 bases between. This CDR3 reads CAWGPLGRGQEKLFF. For the CDR3, the DNA is TGTGCCTGGGGGCCGTTAGGGAGAGGTCAGGAAAAACTGTTTTTT.

The V and J genes are TRBV7-8 and TRBJ1-6, with 8 nucleotides matching TRBD1. Germline CDR1 reads SGHVS; CDR2 reads FQNEAQ. V shed 3 bases and J 9 bases; nucleotides not matched to a gene: 4. The length of the CDR3 is 14 residues. CDR3 protein: CASSFQGARSPLHF. In nucleotides, the CDR3 is TGTGCCAGCAGCTTTCAGGGGGCGCGTTCACCCCTCCACTTT.

This clone is a singleton in its sample. For the CDR3, the DNA is TGCGCCAGCAGCCAAGTCGATATGGGCCTCTCCTACAATGAGCAGTTCTTC. Translating it yields CASSQVDMGLSYNEQFF. V and J are TRBV4-1 and TRBJ2-1; unclear D gene. V was pared by 1 base and J by 0 bases, with 13 bases between. The CDR3 has 17 amino acids. Germline lookup yields CDR1 MGHRA and CDR2 YSYEKL.

Written as DNA, the CDR3 is TGTGCCAGCAGCCCCCCTCCGGGAGTTGAAGCTTTCTTT. Translating it yields CASSPPPGVEAFF. The chain couples TRBV9 to TRBJ1-1; D unresolved. The germline V gene has CDR1 SGDLS and CDR2 YYNGEE. Trimming removed 4 bases from V and 7 bases from J, with 14 bases in between. The CDR3 loop spans 13 amino acids.